The source of this TCR beta chain is a study of blood T cell repertoires in COVID-19. In the study overall: The samples span acute and convalescent COVID-19 from the United States, Italy and Spain. Nucleic acid was either cDNA or gDNA, and it came from T cells, B-cell-depleted T cells, or PBMCs.

This clone has just one count. Data came from immunoSEQ multiplex PCR; TCRdb stores just in-frame clones and leaves some out. The data show roughly 250,000 clones, about nine tenths seen once. With 2 bases clipped from V and 6 bases from J, the junction kept 11 bases outside the gene matches. Per the germline V gene, CDR1 is MNHEY and CDR2 is SMNVEV (reference sequence). The CDR3 has 18 amino acids. Specimen: peripheral blood. The sequence was obtained from a man aged 60 to 75 who had recovered from COVID-19. The chain carries TRBV27 and TRBJ2-2; 11 positions match TRBD2. The CDR3 protein is CASSLALVAGGLSGELFF. The CDR3 DNA is TGTGCCAGCAGTTTAGCCTTAGTAGCGGGGGGGCTTTCCGGGGAGCTGTTTTTT.